Each of the 7 T cell receptor beta chains below was sequenced from the same sample in a study of shared clonotypes between healthy human individuals. Libraries were prepared by immunoSEQ multiplex PCR; TCRdb keeps only in-frame clonotypes and omits some of them. The table has 300,000 or so clones, 74% seen once; the top ten hold about a tenth. Sequenced sample: memory CD4+ T cells sorted from blood. This sample's subset: CD45RA-negative fraction. These receptors all come from a man aged 25 to 40 in good health.

The chain uses TRBV19 and TRBJ2-7; 10 bases align to TRBD2. With 3 bases clipped from V and 1 base from J, the junction kept 12 bases outside the gene matches. This CDR3 has 18 amino acids. Germline assignment: CDR1 LNHDA and CDR2 SQIVND (reference sequence). CDR3 nucleotide sequence: TGTGCCAGTAGTATTCGTGCTAGCGGGAGTGGAAGGTCCTACGAGCAGTACTTC. Residues: CASSIRASGSGRSYEQYF.

V gene TRBV2 combines with J gene TRBJ2-7; TRBD1 matches 12 bases. The V segment lost 10 bases and the J segment 7 bases; nucleotides outside the gene matches: 14. The CDR3 consists of 15 residues. The V gene's germline CDR1 is SNHLY and CDR2 FYNNEI. CDR3 nucleotide sequence: TGTGCCACCCTAAACCGGGACAGGGGGCGTCAGGAGCAGTACTTC. This translates into CATLNRDRGRQEQYF. Full variable domain (missing parts from reference TRBV2 and TRBJ2-7): EPEVTQTPSHQVTQMGQEVILRCVPISNHLYFYWYRQILGQKVEFLVSFYNNEISEKSEIFDDQFSVERPDGSNFTLKIRSTKLEDSAMYFCATLNRDRGRQEQYFGPGTRLTVT.

This clone has only a few counts. The chain has TRBV28 and TRBJ2-7, with no clear D. The CDR3 totals 11 residues. The ends were cut back, 11 bases at V and 5 bases at J, with 13 bases in the middle. Germline V gives CDR1 MDHEN, CDR2 SYDVKM. CDR3 coding DNA: TGTGCCGCCGTGACAAGCCACGAGCAGTACTTC. This translates into CAAVTSHEQYF.

The chain combines TRBV27 with TRBJ1-1; D may be TRBD1 (6 bases). Looked up from germline, CDR1 is MNHEY and CDR2 is SMNVEV (reference sequence). Between the trimmed V and J ends, which lost 7 bases and 5 bases, there was a span of 17 bases. The CDR3 is made up of 14 amino acids. The chain's CDR3 is CASTSGESRTEAFF. CDR3 nucleotide sequence: TGTGCCAGCACATCAGGGGAGAGTCGGACTGAAGCTTTCTTT.

The chain combines TRBV7-9 with TRBJ1-4, with a weak D call TRBD1 (5 bases). The ends were cut back, 5 bases at V and 8 bases at J, with 21 bases in the middle. Germline V gene data show CDR1 as SEHNR and CDR2 as FQNEAQ (reference sequence). The CDR3 length is 16 residues. The CDR3 loop reads CASSPPLGVPGEKLFF. The CDR3 region has the DNA TGTGCCAGCAGCCCTCCCCTGGGGGTGCCGGGCGAAAAACTGTTTTTT.

The chain has TRBV18 and TRBJ1-1, with TRBD1 as a possible D gene (5 bases). CDR3 length equals 14 residues. Deletions cut 0 bases from V and 3 bases from J, with 8 bases between. Germline loops: CDR1 KGHSH, CDR2 LQKENI. The CDR3 sequence is CASSPPGVYTEAFF. The CDR3 nucleotides read TGTGCCAGCTCACCACCAGGGGTGTACACTGAAGCTTTCTTT.

This chain uses TRBV5-1 with TRBJ1-3; D is unclear. Deletions cut 4 bases from V and 0 bases from J, with 8 bases between. The CDR3 has 14 residues. CDR1 is SGHRS, CDR2 YFSETQ, per germline. As DNA, the CDR3 is TGCGCCAGCAGCGACCGCAGCTCTGGAAACACCATATATTTT. This translates into CASSDRSSGNTIYF. The variable domain in full, completed from reference TRBV5-1 and TRBJ1-3, reads KAGVTQTPRYLIKTRGQQVTLSCSPISGHRSVSWYQQTPGQGLQFLFEYFSETQRNKGNFPGRFSGRQFSNSRSEMNVSTLELGDSALYLCASSDRSSGNTIYFGEGSWLTVV.